This T cell receptor (beta chain) was recorded in a study of shared clonotypes between healthy human individuals. This clone was observed a handful of times. Antigen: not known. CDR3 size: 15 residues. V gave up 2 bases and J gave up 6 bases; unmatched junction bases: 5. The germline CDR1 and CDR2 sequences are SGHTA and FQGNSA. Original handling: ImmunoSEQ only sent back junction sequences with no quality scores, so filtering was done differently. Data came from immunoSEQ multiplex PCR; TCRdb stores just in-frame clones and leaves some out. V and J calls and clone size are as listed in that table; D and trimming were resolved from the DNA. Of around 940,000 clones in the sample, approximately 80% are singletons; the top ten hold about 1.5%. Notes on the study in general: The genetic and exposure-history diversity represented was limited by few donors. The rarefaction results pointed to incomplete sorted-subset sequencing despite large depth.

The source of this sequence is a man younger than 35 in good health. The genes are TRBV7-2 and TRBJ2-2, with 8 nucleotides matching TRBD2. The sequenced sample was memory CD4+ T cells sorted from blood. Sample subset: CD45RA-negative fraction. The chain's CDR3 is CASSLSGSMAGELFF. CDR3 nucleotides: TGTGCCAGCAGCTTAAGCGGGAGTATGGCCGGGGAGCTGTTTTTT.